This T cell receptor beta chain comes out of a study of blood T cell repertoires in COVID-19. Overall study context: Spain, Italy and the United States supplied samples that represented acute and convalescent COVID-19.

This CDR3 is built from 13 residues. Germline-derived CDR1 and CDR2 are LGHDT and YNNKEL (reference sequence). Trimming shortened V by 4 bases and J by 8 bases, and 14 bases separated the two germline ends. Original handling: Amplification from reference gene primers served as the basis for estimated nucleated cell counts. The protocol was immunoSEQ multiplex PCR, while the TCRdb copy is restricted to in-frame clones and leaves out a portion. The DNA gave D and trimming, while V, J and clone size come from that table. The sample yields approximately 300,000 clones, 90% seen once. The receptor comes from a middle-aged woman with COVID-19, enrolled during active disease. Sample: peripheral blood. The chain links TRBV3-1 (or the pseudogene TRBV3-2) to TRBJ1-2; D is possibly TRBD1 (6 bases). The CDR3 loop reads CASSPGGPFGYTF. The DNA of the CDR3 is TGTGCCAGCAGCCCGGGGGGGCCATTCGGCTACACCTTC.